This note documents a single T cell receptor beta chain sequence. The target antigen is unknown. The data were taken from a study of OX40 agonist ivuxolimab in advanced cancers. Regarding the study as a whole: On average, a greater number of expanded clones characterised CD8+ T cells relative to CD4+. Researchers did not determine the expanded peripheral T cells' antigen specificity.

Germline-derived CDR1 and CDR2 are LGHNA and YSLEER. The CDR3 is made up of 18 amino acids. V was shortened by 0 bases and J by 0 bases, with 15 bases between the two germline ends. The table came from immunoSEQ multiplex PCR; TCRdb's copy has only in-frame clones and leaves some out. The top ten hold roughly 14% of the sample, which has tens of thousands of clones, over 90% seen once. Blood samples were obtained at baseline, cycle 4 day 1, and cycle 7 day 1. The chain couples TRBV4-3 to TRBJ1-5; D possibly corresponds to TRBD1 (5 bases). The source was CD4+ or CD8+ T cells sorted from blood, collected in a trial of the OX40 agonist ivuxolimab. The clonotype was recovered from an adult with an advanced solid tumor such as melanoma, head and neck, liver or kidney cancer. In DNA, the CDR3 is TGCGCCAGCAGCCAAGAAGGGCCTGGGACGGCTAGCAATCAGCCCCAGCATTTT. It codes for CASSQEGPGTASNQPQHF.